Listed below are T cell receptor beta chains from one sample, sequenced in a study of blood T cell repertoires in COVID-19. The table came from immunoSEQ multiplex PCR; TCRdb's copy has only in-frame clones and leaves some out. The sample consists of 30,000 to 35,000 clones, approximately 82% of them appearing once. The sample was peripheral blood. The source is a man aged 80 or over with active or convalescent COVID-19. Each CDR3 is given with its conserved first and last residue. Each record gives: V gene, J gene, CDR3 length, D gene, clone size, CDR3 protein, CDR3 DNA. A D gene is named only where the DNA matches it firmly. Size tells how often a clone was seen (once, few, many) or the class of an expanded clone, and some rows leave it out.

>TRBV11-3|TRBJ2-3|19|TRBD2|NA
CASSLDRASGSIGTDTQYF
TGTGCCAGCAGCTTAGATAGGGCTAGCGGGAGCATCGGCACAGATACGCAGTATTTT
>TRBV19|TRBJ1-5|15|NA|few
CASSTSAGGNQPQHF
TGTGCCAGTAGTACCTCCGCGGGGGGGAATCAGCCCCAGCATTTT
>TRBV7-8|TRBJ2-1|16|TRBD2|NA
CASSLDGLAGYNEQFF
TGTGCCAGCAGCTTAGACGGACTAGCGGGATACAATGAGCAGTTCTTC
>TRBV19|TRBJ2-1|14|TRBD2|NA
CASSILAGDGEQFF
TGTGCCAGTAGTATCCTAGCGGGAGACGGTGAGCAGTTCTTC
>TRBV19|TRBJ2-1|19|TRBD2|NA
CASSIVGPGLASSYNEQFF
TGTGCCAGTAGTATAGTCGGACCGGGACTAGCGTCTTCCTACAATGAGCAGTTCTTC
>TRBV12-5|TRBJ1-1|12|NA|few
CASGLLSTEAFF
TGTGCTAGTGGTTTGCTAAGCACTGAAGCTTTCTTT
>TRBV6-1|TRBJ1-6|14|NA|NA
CASWPSSYNSPLHF
TGTGCCAGCTGGCCCAGCTCCTATAATTCACCCCTCCACTTT
>TRBV9|TRBJ2-5|18|NA|once
CASSVATGGLGAQETQYF
TGTGCCAGCAGCGTAGCTACCGGTGGTTTGGGGGCCCAAGAGACCCAGTACTTC
>TRBV24-1|TRBJ1-5|13|NA|NA
CATSDRYNQPQHF
TGTGCCACCAGCGACAGGTACAATCAGCCCCAGCATTTT
>TRBV27|TRBJ2-7|14|NA|NA
CASSSQVMAYEQYF
TGTGCCAGCAGTTCACAGGTAATGGCCTACGAGCAGTACTTC